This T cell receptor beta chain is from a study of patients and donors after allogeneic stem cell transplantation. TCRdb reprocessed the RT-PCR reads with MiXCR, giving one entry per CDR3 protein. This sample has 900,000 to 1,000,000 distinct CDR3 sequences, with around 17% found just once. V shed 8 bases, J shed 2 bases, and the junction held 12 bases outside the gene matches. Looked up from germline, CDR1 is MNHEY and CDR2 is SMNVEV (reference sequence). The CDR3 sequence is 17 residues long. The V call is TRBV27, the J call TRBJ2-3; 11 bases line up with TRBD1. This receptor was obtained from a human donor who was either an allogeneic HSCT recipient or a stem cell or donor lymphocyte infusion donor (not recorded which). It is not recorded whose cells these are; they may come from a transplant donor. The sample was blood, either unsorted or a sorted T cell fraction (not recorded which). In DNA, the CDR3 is TGTGCCAGCGTTAGGACAGGGGGCAGGGTTCACACAGATACGCAGTATTTT. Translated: CASVRTGGRVHTDTQYF.